This TCR beta chain was profiled in a study of regulatory T cells in long-lasting Graves disease. The time point: newly diagnosed GD, antithyroid drugs for less than 3 months. From PBMCs, RNA was extracted and then used to make the TCR library. Building of the TCR beta libraries involved iRepertoire HTBI primers and Arm-PCR of CDR3 regions. TCRdb re-analysed the multiplex PCR reads in MiXCR, keeping a single row per CDR3 protein. The sample holds a few hundred thousand distinct CDR3 sequences; roughly 13% are singletons and the top ten take under 10%. This CDR3 region has 17 residues. Germline V gene sequence: CDR1 LNHNV, CDR2 YYDKDF (reference sequence). V was clipped by 1 base and J by 8 bases; unmatched bases: 14. These data were likewise used in another study, on T cells in Graves' hyperthyroidism and ophthalmopathy.

The chain employs TRBV15 and TRBJ2-1; 7 nucleotides agree with TRBD2. The sequence derives from a man aged 25 to 45 with Graves disease. The sample consisted of peripheral blood mononuclear cells (PBMCs), taken at new diagnosis, from a patient treated with antithyroid drugs. CDR3: CATSRGPLAARGDEQFF. CDR3 in DNA: TGTGCCACCAGCAGAGGACCCCTAGCGGCCCGCGGGGATGAGCAGTTCTTC. Using reference TRBV15 and TRBJ2-1 for the parts outside the CDR3, the full variable domain is DAMVIQNPRYQVTQFGKPVTLSCSQTLNHNVMYWYQQKSSQAPKLLFHYYDKDFNNEADTPDNFQSRRPNTSFCFLDIRSPGLGDTAMYLCATSRGPLAARGDEQFFGPGTRLTVL.